A selection of T cell receptor beta chains follows, all from one sample in a study of early T cells in non-severe SARS-CoV-2 infection. TCRdb reprocessed the 5' RACE reads via MiXCR and lists one record per CDR3 protein. This sample has tens of thousands of distinct CDR3 sequences, with approximately 5.2% found just once. The sequenced sample was whole blood. The receptors stem from an adult who was a healthcare worker with PCR-confirmed SARS-CoV-2 infection or an uninfected control (not recorded which). The CDR3 runs from the conserved cysteine through the conserved F or W. The D gene is left open where the match is weak. Part of the rows lack a size; the others show once, few, many or a class for expanded clones.

v_call,d_call,j_call,clone_size,cdr3_nt,cdr3_aa
TRBV6-4,TRBD1,TRBJ1-5,many,TGTGCCAGCAAACCGGACAGGGGGAGCAATCAGCCCCAGCATTTT,CASKPDRGSNQPQHF
TRBV15,TRBD2,TRBJ2-3,many,TGTGCCACCAGCAGCTGGCTAGCGGACGCCCCGGATACGCAGTATTTT,CATSSWLADAPDTQYF
TRBV29-1,-,TRBJ1-3,few,TGCAGCGTAGCTCCAGGATACTCTGGAAACACCATATATTTT,CSVAPGYSGNTIYF
TRBV10-3,-,TRBJ2-7,many,TGTGCCATCTCTGAGAGCTCCTACGAGCAGTACTTC,CAISESSYEQYF
TRBV5-5,TRBD1,TRBJ2-7,many,TGTGCCAGCAGACAAGGACAGGAGAGGTACGAGCAGTACTTC,CASRQGQERYEQYF
TRBV11-2,-,TRBJ2-7,few,TGTGCCAGCAGCTTAGATTTTGGTTTGACCGACGAGCAGTACTTC,CASSLDFGLTDEQYF
TRBV7-2,-,TRBJ2-7,many,TGTGCCAGCAGTTGGTTGGCCCAGGACCGCTCCTACGAGCAGTACTTC,CASSWLAQDRSYEQYF
TRBV6-6,TRBD2,TRBJ2-1,-,TGTGCCAGCAGTATACCGACCGGGACTAGCGGGATTAATGAGCAGTTCTTC,CASSIPTGTSGINEQFF
TRBV5-1,-,TRBJ2-3,few,TGCGCCAGCAGCTCGGCAGGCTGGGGGCAGGGGTTGACTAGCACAGATACGCAGTATTTT,CASSSAGWGQGLTSTDTQYF
TRBV4-3,TRBD2,TRBJ2-3,many,TGCGCCAGCAGCCAAGTAGAGGTGGGAGGGGAGGCAGATACGCAGTATTTT,CASSQVEVGGEADTQYF
TRBV11-2,-,TRBJ2-7,many,TGTGCCAGCAGAATGATAACAGGTTCCTACGAGCAGTACTTC,CASRMITGSYEQYF
TRBV5-5,-,TRBJ1-3,few,TGTGCCAGCAGCTTGGAGAGACGTCTCCCTGGAAACACCATATATTTT,CASSLERRLPGNTIYF
TRBV11-2,TRBD2,TRBJ2-7,many,TGTGCCAGCAGCGCCGGACTAGTCACCTTCTACGAGCAGTACTTC,CASSAGLVTFYEQYF
TRBV6-2/TRBV6-3,-,TRBJ2-5,many,TGTGCCAGCAGTTACGCCGGACAAGAGACCCAGTACTTC,CASSYAGQETQYF
TRBV12-3/TRBV12-4,-,TRBJ2-3,many,TGTGCCAGCAGTTTAAAGGACCGCAGATCGCAGTATTTT,CASSLKDRRSQYF
TRBV6-6,-,TRBJ2-7,many,TGTGCCAGCAGCCCCGCCAATGGAGGCGGCGAGCAGTACTTC,CASSPANGGGEQYF
TRBV9,TRBD2,TRBJ2-1,many,TGTGCCAGCAGCCCGTGGACTAGCGATGAGCAGTTCTTC,CASSPWTSDEQFF
TRBV29-1,TRBD2,TRBJ2-1,few,TGCAGCGCCAACCTGGGGGGGAGACGGGTCAATGAGCAGTTCTTC,CSANLGGRRVNEQFF